This TCR beta chain is from a study of T cell responses to AZD1222 COVID-19 vaccine. The V end was cut by 3 bases, the J end by 6 bases, with 24 bases between. The CDR3 runs to 17 residues. CDR1 is SGHDT, CDR2 YYEEEE, per germline. Overall study findings and caveats: It was only a handful of AZD1222 recipients who were seropositive at baseline. The study reported that nearly half of spike-specific TCRs target unmutated variant regions. Clonal diversity was possibly underestimated; the donors were predominantly white British and more often female. Two AZD1222 doses significantly raised spike-specific TCR breadth and depth over controls.

Comments on this clone: What it binds is unknown.

Profiling relied on immunoSEQ multiplex PCR, and the TCRdb table lists in-frame clones only, not all of them. Among approximately 190,000 clones listed, around nine tenths were seen once. The sample consisted of peripheral blood, taken 28 days after the second dose of the MenACWY control vaccine. The source is an adult who received the MenACWY meningococcal vaccine as a control. This chain connects TRBV5-6 to TRBJ2-5, with D hard to call. CDR3 nucleotides: TGTGCCAGCAGCTCCTTAGTTAAGGACCTCTTGGGGAAGACCCAGTACTTC. This codes for CASSSLVKDLLGKTQYF.